The text below deals with one T cell receptor beta chain. Its antigen remains unknown. The entry originates in a study of Graves' ophthalmopathy and Graves' hyperthyroidism. In the study overall: Peripheral blood was collected at initial diagnosis, before any treatment. Study-level findings and limits: Between ophthalmopathy and stable hyperthyroidism, a 13-signature model drew a separation with 87.88% sensitivity and around 80% specificity. Most expanded thyroid clonotypes above 0.001 frequency also appeared in blood.

Transcripts of RNA were the source for amplifying TCR beta CDR3 regions. Second-round multiplex PCR followed a first-round RT-PCR using HTBI primers. One entry per CDR3 protein, called by TCRdb with MiXCR from the multiplex PCR reads. The table has about 16,000 distinct CDR3 sequences, about 46% seen once. Stable hyperthyroidism denotes an absence of ophthalmopathy throughout 18 months of follow-up. V lost 2 bases to trimming and J lost 6 bases, with 17 bases between them. This CDR3 has 16 amino acids. The germline V gene encodes CDR1 MNHNS and CDR2 SASEGT. The chain recombines TRBV6-1 with TRBJ2-1; maybe TRBD2 (7 bases). This receptor was obtained from a woman between 40 and 55 years old with stable Graves' hyperthyroidism. Material for sequencing was peripheral blood. CDR3 sequence reads: CASSEHTGGGCNEQFF. The CDR3 DNA reads as TGTGCCAGCAGTGAACACACGGGGGGCGGTTGCAATGAGCAGTTCTTC.